Sequencing of this T cell receptor beta chain was carried out in a study of T cell repertoires in cytomegalovirus infection. Overall study context: Both CMV infection and a matching HLA type were indicated by public TCR beta signatures. Study-level results: Within the response measured ex vivo, HLA-C-restricted CMV-specific TCR beta clonotypes were dominant.

Using its own MiXCR run on the reads, TCRdb lists one record per CDR3 protein. The sample shows about 260,000 distinct CDR3 sequences, roughly 10% of them seen only once. This clonotype was seen many times. What it binds is unknown. Losses at the gene ends were 5 bases for V and 6 bases for J; bases not matched to a gene: 8. The germline V gene encodes CDR1 SEHNR and CDR2 FQNEAQ (reference sequence). The CDR3 extends over 15 amino acids. The chain has TRBV7-9 and TRBJ2-1; 9 bases align to TRBD2. The receptor comes from a human donor in good health (CMV status not recorded). Some clones in this sample may be carry-over from other donors' samples. The sample taken for sequencing was PBMCs. The CDR3 DNA sequence: TGTGCCAGCAGCCGCGGGAGGGCCATGTCCAATGAGCAGTTCTTC. It encodes CASSRGRAMSNEQFF.